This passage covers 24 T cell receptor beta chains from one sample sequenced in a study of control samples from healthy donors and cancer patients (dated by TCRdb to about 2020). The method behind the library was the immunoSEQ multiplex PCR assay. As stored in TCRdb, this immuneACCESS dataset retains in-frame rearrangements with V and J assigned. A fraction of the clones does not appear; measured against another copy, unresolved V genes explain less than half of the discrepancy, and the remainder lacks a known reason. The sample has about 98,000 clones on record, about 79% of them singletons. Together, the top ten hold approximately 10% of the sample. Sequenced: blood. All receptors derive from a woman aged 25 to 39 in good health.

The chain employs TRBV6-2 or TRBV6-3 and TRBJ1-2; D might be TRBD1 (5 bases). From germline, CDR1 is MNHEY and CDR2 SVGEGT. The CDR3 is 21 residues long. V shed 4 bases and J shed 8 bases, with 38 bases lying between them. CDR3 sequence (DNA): TGTGCCAGCAGTTCTACCCCGCCCGGGACGATGTTGGGTGGTCGCGGTAGGGGCTACACCTTC. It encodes CASSSTPPGTMLGGRGRGYTF.

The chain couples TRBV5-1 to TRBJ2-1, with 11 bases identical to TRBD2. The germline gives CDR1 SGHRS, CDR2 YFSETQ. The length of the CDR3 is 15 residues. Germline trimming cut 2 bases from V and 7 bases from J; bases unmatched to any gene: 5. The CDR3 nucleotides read TGCGCCAGCAGCTTTAGCGGGGGGGCACAAAATGAGCAGTTCTTC. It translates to CASSFSGGAQNEQFF. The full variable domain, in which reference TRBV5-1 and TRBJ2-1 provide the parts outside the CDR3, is KAGVTQTPRYLIKTRGQQVTLSCSPISGHRSVSWYQQTPGQGLQFLFEYFSETQRNKGNFPGRFSGRQFSNSRSEMNVSTLELGDSALYLCASSFSGGAQNEQFFGPGTRLTVL.

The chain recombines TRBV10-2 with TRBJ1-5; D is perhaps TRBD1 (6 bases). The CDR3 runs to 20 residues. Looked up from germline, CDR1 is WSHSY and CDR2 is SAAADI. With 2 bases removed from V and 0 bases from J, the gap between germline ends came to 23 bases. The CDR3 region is CASSERPAGVGGISNQPQHF. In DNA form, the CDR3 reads TGCGCCAGCAGTGAGCGCCCGGCAGGGGTCGGTGGCATTAGCAATCAGCCCCAGCATTTT.

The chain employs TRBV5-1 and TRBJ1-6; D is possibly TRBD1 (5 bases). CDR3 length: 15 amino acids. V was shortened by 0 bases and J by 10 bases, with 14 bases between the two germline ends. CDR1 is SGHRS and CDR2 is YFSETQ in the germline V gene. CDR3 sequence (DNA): TGCGCCAGCAGCTTGGCATCGGCGGGACCCTCACCCCTCCACTTT. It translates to CASSLASAGPSPLHF.

The CDR3 region is CASSLEGYGTDTQYF. The DNA of the CDR3 is TGTGCCAGCAGCTTGGAGGGGTACGGCACAGATACGCAGTATTTT. The chain couples TRBV5-4 to TRBJ2-3; D might be TRBD1 (5 bases). This CDR3 comprises 15 residues. Germline CDR1 reads SGHNT; CDR2 reads YYREEE (reference sequence). The germline V and J ends were trimmed by 0 bases and 1 base, with 9 bases remaining between them.

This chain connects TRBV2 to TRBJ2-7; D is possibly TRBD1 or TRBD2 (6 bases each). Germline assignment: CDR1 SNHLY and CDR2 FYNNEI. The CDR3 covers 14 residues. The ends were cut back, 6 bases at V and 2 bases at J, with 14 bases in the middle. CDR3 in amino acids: CASSRDGGTYEQYF. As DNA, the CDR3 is TGTGCCAGCAGCCGGGACGGGGGCACCTACGAGCAGTACTTC.

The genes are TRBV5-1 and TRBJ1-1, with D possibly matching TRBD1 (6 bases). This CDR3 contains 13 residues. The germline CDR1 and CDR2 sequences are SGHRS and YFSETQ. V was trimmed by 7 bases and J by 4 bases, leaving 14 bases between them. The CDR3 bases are TGCGCCAGCTGCCGAGGGGACATCACTGAAGCTTTCTTT. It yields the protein CASCRGDITEAFF.

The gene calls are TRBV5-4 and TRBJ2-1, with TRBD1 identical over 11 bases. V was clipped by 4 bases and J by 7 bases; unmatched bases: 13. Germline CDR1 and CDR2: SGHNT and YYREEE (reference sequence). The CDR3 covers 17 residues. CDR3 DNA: TGTGCCAGCAGCCGCCAACGACCGGGACAGGGGGTGAATGAGCAGTTCTTC. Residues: CASSRQRPGQGVNEQFF.

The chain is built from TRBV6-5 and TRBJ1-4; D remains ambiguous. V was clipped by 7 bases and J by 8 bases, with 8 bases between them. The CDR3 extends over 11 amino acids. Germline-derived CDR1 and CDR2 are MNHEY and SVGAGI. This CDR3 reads CASTSGEKLFF. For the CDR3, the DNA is TGTGCCAGCACGTCAGGAGAAAAACTGTTTTTT.

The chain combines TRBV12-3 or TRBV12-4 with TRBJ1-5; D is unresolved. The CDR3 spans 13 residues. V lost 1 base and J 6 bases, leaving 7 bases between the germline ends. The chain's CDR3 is CASSLGGTQPQHF. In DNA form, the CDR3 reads TGTGCCAGCAGTTTAGGGGGTACTCAGCCCCAGCATTTT.

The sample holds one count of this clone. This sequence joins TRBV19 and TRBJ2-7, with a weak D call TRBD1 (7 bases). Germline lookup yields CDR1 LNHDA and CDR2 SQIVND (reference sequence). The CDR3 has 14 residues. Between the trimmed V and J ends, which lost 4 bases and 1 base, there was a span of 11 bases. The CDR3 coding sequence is TGTGCCAGTAGTAGGCCAGGGGGGTCCTACGAGCAGTACTTC. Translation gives CASSRPGGSYEQYF.

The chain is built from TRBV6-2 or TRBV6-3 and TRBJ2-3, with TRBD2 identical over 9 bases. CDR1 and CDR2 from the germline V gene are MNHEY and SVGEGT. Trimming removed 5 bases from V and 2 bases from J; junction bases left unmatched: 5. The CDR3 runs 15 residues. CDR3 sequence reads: CASSLSGGNTDTQYF. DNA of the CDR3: TGTGCCAGCAGTCTTAGCGGGGGAAACACAGATACGCAGTATTTT.

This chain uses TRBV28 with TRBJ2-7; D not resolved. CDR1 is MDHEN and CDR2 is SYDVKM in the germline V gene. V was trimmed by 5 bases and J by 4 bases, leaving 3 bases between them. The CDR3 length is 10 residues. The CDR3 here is CASSAYEQYF. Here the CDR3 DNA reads TGTGCCAGCAGTGCGTACGAGCAGTACTTC.

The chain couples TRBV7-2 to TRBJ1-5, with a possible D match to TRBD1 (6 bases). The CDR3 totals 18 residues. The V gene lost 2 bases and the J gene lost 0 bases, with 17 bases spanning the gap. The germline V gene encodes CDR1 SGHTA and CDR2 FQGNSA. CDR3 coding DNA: TGTGCCAGCAGCTTATCGTCAGGGGCACCAAATAGCAATCAGCCCCAGCATTTT. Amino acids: CASSLSSGAPNSNQPQHF. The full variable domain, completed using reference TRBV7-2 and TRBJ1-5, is GAGVSQSPSNKVTEKGKDVELRCDPISGHTALYWYRQSLGQGLEFLIYFQGNSAPDKSGLPSDRFSAERTGGSVSTLTIQRTQQEDSAVYLCASSLSSGAPNSNQPQHFGDGTRLSIL.

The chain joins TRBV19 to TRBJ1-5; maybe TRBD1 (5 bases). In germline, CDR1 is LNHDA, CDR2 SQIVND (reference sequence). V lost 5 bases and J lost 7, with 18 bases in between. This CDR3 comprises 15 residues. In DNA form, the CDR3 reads TGTGCCAGTAGTCCCTGGGTTGGGGGAGGACAGCCCCAGCATTTT. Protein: CASSPWVGGGQPQHF.

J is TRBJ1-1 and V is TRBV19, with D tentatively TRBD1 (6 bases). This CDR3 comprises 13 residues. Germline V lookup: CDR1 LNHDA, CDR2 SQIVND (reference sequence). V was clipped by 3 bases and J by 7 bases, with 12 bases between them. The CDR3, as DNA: TGTGCCAGTAGTATGTCCGGGGGCGGTGAAGCTTTCTTT. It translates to CASSMSGGGEAFF.

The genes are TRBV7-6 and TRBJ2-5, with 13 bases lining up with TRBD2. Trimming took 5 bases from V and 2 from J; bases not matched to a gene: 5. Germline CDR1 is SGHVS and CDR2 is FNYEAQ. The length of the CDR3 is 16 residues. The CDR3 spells CASSGPGLAGQETQYF. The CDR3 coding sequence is TGTGCCAGCAGCGGCCCGGGACTAGCGGGGCAAGAGACCCAGTACTTC. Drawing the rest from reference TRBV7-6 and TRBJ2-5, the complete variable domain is GAGVSQSPRYKVTKRGQDVALRCDPISGHVSLYWYRQALGQGPEFLTYFNYEAQQDKSGLPNDRFSAERPEGSISTLTIQRTEQRDSAMYRCASSGPGLAGQETQYFGPGTRLLVL.

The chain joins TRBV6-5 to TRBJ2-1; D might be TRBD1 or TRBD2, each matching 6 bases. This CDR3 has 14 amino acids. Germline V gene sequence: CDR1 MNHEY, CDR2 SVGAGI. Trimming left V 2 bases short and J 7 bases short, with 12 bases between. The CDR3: CASSYPGAGNEQFF. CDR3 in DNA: TGTGCCAGCAGTTACCCGGGGGCAGGGAATGAGCAGTTCTTC.

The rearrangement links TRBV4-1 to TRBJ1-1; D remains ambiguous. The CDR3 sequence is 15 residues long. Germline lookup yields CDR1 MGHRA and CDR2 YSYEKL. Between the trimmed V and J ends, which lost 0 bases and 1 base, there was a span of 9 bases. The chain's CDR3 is CASSQELGQNTEAFF. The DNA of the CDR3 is TGCGCCAGCAGCCAAGAATTAGGGCAGAACACTGAAGCTTTCTTT.

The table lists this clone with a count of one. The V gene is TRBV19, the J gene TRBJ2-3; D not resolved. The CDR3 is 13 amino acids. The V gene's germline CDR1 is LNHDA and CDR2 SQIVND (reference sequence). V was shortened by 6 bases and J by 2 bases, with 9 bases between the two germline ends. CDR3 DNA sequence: TGTGCCAGTAGAGGCAGCCCCACAGATACGCAGTATTTT. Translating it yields CASRGSPTDTQYF.

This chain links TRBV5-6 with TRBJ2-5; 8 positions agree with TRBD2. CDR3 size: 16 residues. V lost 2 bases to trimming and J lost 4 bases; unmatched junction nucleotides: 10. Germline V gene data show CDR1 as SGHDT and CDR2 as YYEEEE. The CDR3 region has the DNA TGTGCCAGCAGCTTCGCGAAGCGGGGGAAGGTAGAGACCCAGTACTTC. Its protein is CASSFAKRGKVETQYF.

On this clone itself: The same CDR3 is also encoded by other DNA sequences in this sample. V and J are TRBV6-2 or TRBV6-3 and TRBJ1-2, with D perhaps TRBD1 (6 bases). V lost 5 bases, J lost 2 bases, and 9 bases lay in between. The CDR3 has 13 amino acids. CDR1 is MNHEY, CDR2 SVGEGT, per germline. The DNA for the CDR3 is TGTGCCAGCAGTCCAACAGGGAACTATGGCTACACCTTC. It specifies CASSPTGNYGYTF.

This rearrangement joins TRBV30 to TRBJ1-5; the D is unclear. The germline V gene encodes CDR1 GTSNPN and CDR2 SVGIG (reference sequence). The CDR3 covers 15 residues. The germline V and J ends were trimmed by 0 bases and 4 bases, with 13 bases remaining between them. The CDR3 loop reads CAWSVEGRINQPQHF. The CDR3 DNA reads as TGTGCCTGGAGTGTGGAAGGGCGGATAAATCAGCCCCAGCATTTT.

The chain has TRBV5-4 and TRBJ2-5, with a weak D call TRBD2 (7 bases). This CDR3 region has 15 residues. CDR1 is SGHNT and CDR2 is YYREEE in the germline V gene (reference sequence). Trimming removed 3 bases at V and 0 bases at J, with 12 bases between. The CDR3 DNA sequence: TGTGCCAGCAGCTGGGGGGGCCCTAACCAAGAGACCCAGTACTTC. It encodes CASSWGGPNQETQYF.